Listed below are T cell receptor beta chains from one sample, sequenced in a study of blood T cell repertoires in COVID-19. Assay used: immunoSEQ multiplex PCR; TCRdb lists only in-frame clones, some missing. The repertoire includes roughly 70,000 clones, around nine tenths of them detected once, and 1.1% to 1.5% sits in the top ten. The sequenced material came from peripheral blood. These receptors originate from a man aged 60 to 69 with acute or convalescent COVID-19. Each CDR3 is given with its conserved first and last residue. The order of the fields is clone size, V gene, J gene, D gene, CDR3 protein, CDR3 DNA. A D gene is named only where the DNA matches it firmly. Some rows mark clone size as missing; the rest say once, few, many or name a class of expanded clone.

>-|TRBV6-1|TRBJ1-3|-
CASSATIPRGSGNTIYF
TGTGCCAGCAGTGCAACCATCCCCAGGGGCTCTGGAAACACCATATATTTT
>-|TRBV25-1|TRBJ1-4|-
CASSVGGEGEKLFF
TGTGCCAGCAGTGTCGGGGGGGAAGGTGAAAAACTGTTTTTT
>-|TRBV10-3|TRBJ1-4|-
CAIRGHRNEKLFF
TGTGCCATCAGGGGACACCGAAATGAAAAACTGTTTTTT
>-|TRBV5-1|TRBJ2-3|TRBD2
CASSLAGGTDTQYF
TGCGCCAGCAGCTTAGCGGGGGGCACAGATACGCAGTATTTT
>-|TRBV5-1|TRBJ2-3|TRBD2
CASSLDSGGGDTQYF
TGCGCCAGCAGCTTGGATAGCGGGGGCGGGGATACGCAGTATTTT
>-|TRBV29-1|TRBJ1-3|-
CSVLPISSGNTIYF
TGCAGCGTTCTTCCGATTAGCTCTGGAAACACCATATATTTT
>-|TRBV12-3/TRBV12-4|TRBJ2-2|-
CASSTAGGELFF
TGTGCCAGCAGCACGGCGGGCGGGGAGCTGTTTTTT
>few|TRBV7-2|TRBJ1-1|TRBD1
CASSLNRGWDTEAFF
TGTGCCAGCAGCTTAAACAGGGGTTGGGACACTGAAGCTTTCTTT
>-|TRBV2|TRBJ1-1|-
CAVGGQGYSEAFF
TGTGCCGTTGGTGGGCAGGGGTACTCTGAAGCTTTCTTT
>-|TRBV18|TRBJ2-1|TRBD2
CASSLNLAGGYNEQFF
TGTGCCAGCTCACTTAACCTAGCGGGGGGTTACAATGAGCAGTTCTTC
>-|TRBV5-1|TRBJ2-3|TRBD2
CASSIGTSGGPDTQYF
TGCGCCAGCAGCATAGGGACTAGCGGTGGACCAGATACGCAGTATTTT
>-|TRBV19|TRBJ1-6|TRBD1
CASSTGGLGRSPLHF
TGTGCCAGTAGTACAGGGGGCCTGGGCCGATCACCCCTCCACTTT
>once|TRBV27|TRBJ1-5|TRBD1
CASRGTGLGNQPQHF
TGTGCCAGCAGGGGGACAGGGTTGGGCAATCAGCCCCAGCATTTT
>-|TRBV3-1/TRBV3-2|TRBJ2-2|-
CASSQGQYTGELFF
TGTGCCAGCAGCCAAGGGCAGTACACCGGGGAGCTGTTTTTT
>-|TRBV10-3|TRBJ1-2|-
CAISELRQDDRGYTF
TGTGCCATCAGTGAGTTAAGACAGGACGATAGAGGCTACACCTTC
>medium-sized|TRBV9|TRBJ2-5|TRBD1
CASSVDDRGWTQYF
TGTGCCAGCAGCGTAGATGACAGGGGGTGGACCCAGTACTTC
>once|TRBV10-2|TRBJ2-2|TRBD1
CASSEDRGRGDTGELFF
TGCGCCAGCAGTGAGGACAGGGGGCGCGGGGACACCGGGGAGCTGTTTTTT
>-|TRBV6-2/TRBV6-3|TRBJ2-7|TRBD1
CASSYVRLQGQRAYEQYF
TGTGCCAGCAGTTATGTGAGGCTCCAGGGACAGAGAGCCTACGAGCAGTACTTC
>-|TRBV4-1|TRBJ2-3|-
CASRPVAEDTQYF
TGCGCCAGCAGGCCAGTGGCCGAAGATACGCAGTATTTT
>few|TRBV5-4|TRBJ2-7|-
CASRSGEFNEQYF
TGTGCCAGCAGATCCGGAGAGTTCAACGAGCAGTACTTC
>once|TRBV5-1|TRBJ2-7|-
CASSLSNPGQPPYEQYF
TGCGCCAGCAGCCTAAGTAACCCGGGACAACCCCCCTACGAGCAGTACTTC
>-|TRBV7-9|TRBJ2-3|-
CASTWIRGQYF
TGTGCCAGCACGTGGATTAGGGGGCAGTATTTT
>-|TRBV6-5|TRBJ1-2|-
CASSFDYGYTF
TGTGCCAGCAGTTTCGACTATGGCTACACCTTC
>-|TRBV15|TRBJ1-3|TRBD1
CATSRDPTGQGSRNTIYF
TGTGCCACCAGCAGAGATCCAACGGGACAGGGTTCTCGAAACACCATATATTTT
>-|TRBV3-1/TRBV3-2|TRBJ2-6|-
CASTLGGAGANVLTF
TGTGCCAGCACTTTGGGGGGGGCGGGGGCCAACGTCCTGACTTTC
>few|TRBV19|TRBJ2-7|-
CASSIGFRQGSSYEQYF
TGTGCCAGTAGTATAGGATTCCGGCAGGGAAGCTCCTACGAGCAGTACTTC
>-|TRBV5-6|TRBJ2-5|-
CASSRSGTQYF
TGTGCCAGCAGCCGGTCCGGGACCCAGTACTTC
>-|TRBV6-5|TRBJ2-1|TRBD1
CASRQGVGRNEQFF
TGTGCCTCACGACAGGGGGTAGGACGCAATGAGCAGTTCTTC
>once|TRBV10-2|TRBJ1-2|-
CASSENRLSDGYTF
TGCGCCAGCAGTGAAAACAGGCTGAGCGATGGCTACACCTTC
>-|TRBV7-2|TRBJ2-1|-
CASSLAQGQFEQFF
TGTGCCAGCAGCTTAGCCCAAGGACAGTTTGAGCAGTTCTTC
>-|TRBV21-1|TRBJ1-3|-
CASSKGSVGRASGNTIYF
TGTGCCAGCAGCAAAGGATCGGTCGGCAGGGCTTCTGGAAACACCATATATTTT
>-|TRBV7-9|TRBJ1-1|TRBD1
CASSSRQGYTEAFF
TGTGCCAGCAGCTCTCGACAGGGCTACACTGAAGCTTTCTTT
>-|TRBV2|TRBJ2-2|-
CASKGGVNTGELFF
TGTGCCTCCAAAGGAGGGGTGAACACCGGGGAGCTGTTTTTT
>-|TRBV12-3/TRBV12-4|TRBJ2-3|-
CASSPDTQYF
TGTGCCAGCAGTCCTGATACGCAGTATTTT
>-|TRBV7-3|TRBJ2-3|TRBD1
CASSRRDRGQADTQYF
TGTGCCAGCAGCCGACGAGACAGGGGGCAGGCAGATACGCAGTATTTT
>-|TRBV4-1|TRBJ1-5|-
CAASGQPQHF
TGCGCCGCGTCCGGGCAGCCCCAGCATTTT
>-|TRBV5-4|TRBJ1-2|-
CASSKSGGNYGYTF
TGTGCCAGCAGTAAATCCGGGGGGAACTATGGCTACACCTTC
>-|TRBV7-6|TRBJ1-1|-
CASSLKESTEAFF
TGTGCCAGCAGCTTGAAGGAGAGCACTGAAGCTTTCTTT
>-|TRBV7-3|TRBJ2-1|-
CASSLRGEYNEQFF
TGTGCCAGCAGCTTAAGAGGTGAATACAATGAGCAGTTCTTC
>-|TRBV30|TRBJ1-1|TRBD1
CAWADKGQVNTEAFF
TGTGCCTGGGCTGATAAGGGACAGGTGAACACTGAAGCTTTCTTT
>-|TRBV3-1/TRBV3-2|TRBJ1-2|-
CASSPPRRSGGYTF
TGTGCCAGCAGTCCTCCCCGGAGGTCCGGCGGCTACACCTTC
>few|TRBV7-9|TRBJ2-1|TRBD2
CASSLLRRTSGGGHEQFF
TGTGCCAGCAGCCTCCTAAGGCGGACTAGCGGGGGAGGCCATGAGCAGTTCTTC
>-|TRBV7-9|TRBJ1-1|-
CASSSDSLEAFF
TGTGCCAGCAGCTCAGACAGTTTAGAAGCTTTCTTT
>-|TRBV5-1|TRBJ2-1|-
CASSLGQQGSDNEQFF
TGCGCCAGCAGCTTGGGGCAACAGGGAAGCGACAATGAGCAGTTCTTC
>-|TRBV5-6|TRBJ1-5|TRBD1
CASTESGQPYQPQHF
TGTGCCAGCACCGAATCGGGACAGCCTTATCAGCCCCAGCATTTT
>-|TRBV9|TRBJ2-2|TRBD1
CASSARDRVTGELFF
TGTGCCAGCAGCGCAAGAGACAGGGTAACCGGGGAGCTGTTTTTT
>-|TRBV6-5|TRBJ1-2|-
CASRLTGFDYGYTF
TGTGCCAGCAGGCTCACAGGGTTCGACTATGGCTACACCTTC
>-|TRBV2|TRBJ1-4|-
CASSGNREKLFF
TGTGCCAGCAGTGGAAATAGAGAAAAACTGTTTTTT
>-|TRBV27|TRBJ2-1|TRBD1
CASSYRDRATQFF
TGTGCCAGCAGCTACCGGGACAGGGCGACGCAGTTCTTC
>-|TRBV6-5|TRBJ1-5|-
CASSYGGGNQPQHF
TGTGCCAGCAGTTACGGAGGCGGCAATCAGCCCCAGCATTTT
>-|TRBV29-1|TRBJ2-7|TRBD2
CSVGGASNYEQYF
TGCAGCGTCGGGGGGGCGTCTAACTACGAGCAGTACTTC
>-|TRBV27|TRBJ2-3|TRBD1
CASSRQGISTDTQYF
TGTGCCAGCAGTAGACAGGGGATTAGCACAGATACGCAGTATTTT
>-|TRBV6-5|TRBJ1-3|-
CASSYSHGRNTIYF
TGTGCCAGCAGTTACTCACACGGGAGAAACACCATATATTTT
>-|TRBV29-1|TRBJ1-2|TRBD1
CSVGGRGQGYTF
TGCAGCGTTGGAGGCAGGGGGCAGGGCTACACCTTC
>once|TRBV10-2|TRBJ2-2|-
CASSESGTGELFF
TGCGCCAGCAGTGAATCGGGCACCGGGGAGCTGTTTTTT
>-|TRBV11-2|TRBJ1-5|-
CASSTGLRGDQPQHF
TGTGCCAGCAGCACCGGACTTCGGGGGGATCAGCCCCAGCATTTT